The rows below give T cell receptor beta chains drawn from one sample of a study of shared clonotypes between healthy human individuals. Assay used: immunoSEQ multiplex PCR; TCRdb lists only in-frame clones, some missing. Found here are some 2.1 million clones, approximately 94% of them singletons; the top ten hold approximately 1.2%. Sequencing used naive CD8+ T cells sorted from blood. The source is a man between 18 and 35 years old in good health. Each CDR3 is given with its conserved first and last residue. A D gene is named only where the DNA matches it firmly. Clone size is not always given. Where it is, it says once, few, many or a class for expanded clones.

TRBJ1-1	TRBV19	14	.	TRBD1	TGTGCCAGTAGTATGGTCGGGACAGTGCTTGAAGCTTTCTTT	CASSMVGTVLEAFF
TRBJ1-1	TRBV10-1	13	.	TRBD1	TGCGCCAGCAGTGAACAGGGGGGCCCTGAAGCTTTCTTT	CASSEQGGPEAFF
TRBJ2-2	TRBV28	12	few	.	TGTGCCAGCAGTCCGAACACCGGGGAGCTGTTTTTT	CASSPNTGELFF
TRBJ1-2	TRBV5-4	14	.	.	TGTGCCAGCAGCTTTTCCAGGGGTGTCTATGGCTACACCTTC	CASSFSRGVYGYTF
TRBJ1-1	TRBV27	17	once	.	TGTGCCAGCAGTTTACTAGGCATCGGGGGGGTGAACACTGAAGCTTTCTTT	CASSLLGIGGVNTEAFF
TRBJ2-3	TRBV10-2	13	.	TRBD1	TGCGCCAGCAGTGAAACAGGGGAAGATACGCAGTATTTT	CASSETGEDTQYF
TRBJ2-7	TRBV5-1	17	.	.	TGCGCCAGCAGCCCTAGCACCGGGACAAGGGGTTTCTACGAGCAGTACTTC	CASSPSTGTRGFYEQYF
TRBJ2-2	TRBV5-1	14	.	.	TGCGCCAGCAGCTTGGTGTTGGTTTCCGGGGAGCTGTTTTTT	CASSLVLVSGELFF
TRBJ2-1	TRBV5-4	15	few	.	TGTGCCAGCAGCTTGGACCCCGGCAGGATAAATGAGCAGTTCTTC	CASSLDPGRINEQFF
TRBJ2-7	TRBV27	14	.	TRBD1	TGTGCCAGCAGACCCGGGACAGGGTTCTACGAGCAGTACTTC	CASRPGTGFYEQYF
TRBJ2-1	TRBV4-1	16	.	.	TGCGCCAGCAGCCAAGAAGTGGGGGGGACATACAATGAGCAGTTCTTC	CASSQEVGGTYNEQFF
TRBJ1-2	TRBV19	15	.	.	TGTGCCAGTAGTTGGGGTGCATGGACAGCAGATGGCTACACCTTC	CASSWGAWTADGYTF
TRBJ1-1	TRBV5-1	14	.	.	TGCGCCAGCAGCTTGGTTCAGGGGAACACTGAAGCTTTCTTT	CASSLVQGNTEAFF
TRBJ2-2	TRBV5-4	16	once	TRBD1	TGTGCCAGCAGCTTGGGACAGGGGAAGAACACCGGGGAGCTGTTTTTT	CASSLGQGKNTGELFF
TRBJ2-7	TRBV27	16	.	TRBD2	TGTGCCAGCAGTGGCGACTTTAGCGGGATAAGGTACGAGCAGTACTTC	CASSGDFSGIRYEQYF
TRBJ1-2	TRBV10-1	15	.	TRBD1	TGCGCCAGCAGTGCCGGGACAGGGTCTCCGGATGGCTACACCTTC	CASSAGTGSPDGYTF
TRBJ2-7	TRBV6-6	13	once	.	TGTGCCAGCAGGTCGGACAGCACGTACGAGCAGTACTTC	CASRSDSTYEQYF
TRBJ2-1	TRBV6-5	10	.	.	TGTGCCAGCAGTGATAATGAGCAGTTCTTC	CASSDNEQFF
TRBJ2-7	TRBV13	13	.	.	TGTGCCAGCAGGATTCGGAACGTCGACGAGCAGTACTTC	CASRIRNVDEQYF
TRBJ1-4	TRBV7-9	12	once	.	TGTGCCAGCAACCAGGGGAATGAAAAACTGTTTTTT	CASNQGNEKLFF
TRBJ2-5	TRBV28	15	once	TRBD2	TGTGCCAGCAGTTTGACTAGCGGGTCCCAAGAGACCCAGTACTTC	CASSLTSGSQETQYF
TRBJ2-2	TRBV7-6	16	.	TRBD2	TGTGCCAGCAGCTCAACTAGCGTGCCTAACACCGGGGAGCTGTTTTTT	CASSSTSVPNTGELFF
TRBJ1-5	TRBV5-3	21	.	.	TGTGCCAGACCCCCCGCGGGCGGGGGGACATCTCGAGGGGTAAGCAATCAGCCCCAGCATTTT	CARPPAGGGTSRGVSNQPQHF
TRBJ2-7	TRBV27	16	.	TRBD2	TGTGCCAGCTCCCCCTCTGGCGGGAGGGCCTCCTACGAGCAGTACTTC	CASSPSGGRASYEQYF
TRBJ2-2	TRBV4-1	12	few	.	TGCGCCAGCAGCCCTGGCCCGAGGGAGCTGTTTTTT	CASSPGPRELFF
TRBJ2-1	TRBV7-2	15	.	.	TGTGCCAGCAGCTTGGGGGAGGACGGAAGCGATGAGCAGTTCTTC	CASSLGEDGSDEQFF
TRBJ1-5	TRBV13	15	.	.	TGTGCCAGCACTCAGGGGCCGAATAGCAATCAGCCCCAGCATTTT	CASTQGPNSNQPQHF
TRBJ2-2	TRBV11-2	14	.	.	TGTGCCAGCAGCTTAGTTTTTGGGACCGGGGAGCTGTTTTTT	CASSLVFGTGELFF
TRBJ2-5	TRBV19	15	.	.	TGTGCCAGTAGTATAAGGGACTCCGTCGTAGAGACCCAGTACTTC	CASSIRDSVVETQYF
TRBJ2-7	TRBV28	14	.	TRBD2	TGTGCCAGCAGCTCCGGACTAGCGGACTACGAGCAGTACTTC	CASSSGLADYEQYF
TRBJ1-5	TRBV23-1	16	few	TRBD1	TGCGCCAGCAGGAAACGGCGGGGGACAGATGGTCAGCCCCAGCATTTT	CASRKRRGTDGQPQHF
TRBJ2-7	TRBV2	11	.	.	TGTGCCAGCAGTGGAACTAGAGAAGAGTACTTC	CASSGTREEYF
TRBJ2-1	TRBV9	16	.	.	TGTGCCAGCAGACCATCGCCAGGGGAGGACTACAATGAGCAGTTCTTC	CASRPSPGEDYNEQFF
TRBJ2-7	TRBV2	13	.	.	TGTGCCAGCTCGCCAGGGCCCTCCTACGAGCAGTACTTC	CASSPGPSYEQYF
TRBJ2-1	TRBV5-6	15	.	.	TGTGCCAGCAGCTTGGGGGCGGGGAGTGGAGATGAGCAGTTCTTC	CASSLGAGSGDEQFF
TRBJ2-7	TRBV4-3	14	.	.	TGCGCCAGCAGCCAAGATCGAGGCACCGACGAGCAGTACTTC	CASSQDRGTDEQYF
TRBJ2-7	TRBV30	13	.	.	TGTGCCTGGAGTACTGGGTCGGGCTACGAGCAGTACTTC	CAWSTGSGYEQYF
TRBJ2-7	TRBV7-9	12	.	.	TGTGCCAGCAGCTTCCTCTCCTACGAGCAGTACTTC	CASSFLSYEQYF
TRBJ1-2	TRBV19	18	.	TRBD1	TGTGCCAGTAGTCCGCCTTCGGACAGGTGGCCCTTCCCCTATGGCTACACCTTC	CASSPPSDRWPFPYGYTF
TRBJ1-5	TRBV6-5	13	once	.	TGTGCCAGCAGTTACTCCTCCAATCAGCCCCAGCATTTT	CASSYSSNQPQHF
TRBJ2-1	TRBV27	15	.	TRBD2	TGTGCCAGCAACGAGGGGACTAGCGGCTACAATGAGCAGTTCTTC	CASNEGTSGYNEQFF
TRBJ2-3	TRBV4-2	17	.	TRBD2	TGTGCCAGCAGCCAAGGCGATACTAGCGGCCCCACAGATACGCAGTATTTT	CASSQGDTSGPTDTQYF
TRBJ1-1	TRBV13	13	.	.	TGTGCCAGCAGCTCAACGGAAAACACTGAAGCTTTCTTT	CASSSTENTEAFF
TRBJ1-5	TRBV4-1	13	.	.	TGCGCCAGCAGCCAAGAGACCAATCAGCCCCAGCATTTT	CASSQETNQPQHF
TRBJ1-2	TRBV6-5	16	.	.	TGTGCCAGCAGTTACTCTGGAGGGGCCAATAACTATGGCTACACCTTC	CASSYSGGANNYGYTF